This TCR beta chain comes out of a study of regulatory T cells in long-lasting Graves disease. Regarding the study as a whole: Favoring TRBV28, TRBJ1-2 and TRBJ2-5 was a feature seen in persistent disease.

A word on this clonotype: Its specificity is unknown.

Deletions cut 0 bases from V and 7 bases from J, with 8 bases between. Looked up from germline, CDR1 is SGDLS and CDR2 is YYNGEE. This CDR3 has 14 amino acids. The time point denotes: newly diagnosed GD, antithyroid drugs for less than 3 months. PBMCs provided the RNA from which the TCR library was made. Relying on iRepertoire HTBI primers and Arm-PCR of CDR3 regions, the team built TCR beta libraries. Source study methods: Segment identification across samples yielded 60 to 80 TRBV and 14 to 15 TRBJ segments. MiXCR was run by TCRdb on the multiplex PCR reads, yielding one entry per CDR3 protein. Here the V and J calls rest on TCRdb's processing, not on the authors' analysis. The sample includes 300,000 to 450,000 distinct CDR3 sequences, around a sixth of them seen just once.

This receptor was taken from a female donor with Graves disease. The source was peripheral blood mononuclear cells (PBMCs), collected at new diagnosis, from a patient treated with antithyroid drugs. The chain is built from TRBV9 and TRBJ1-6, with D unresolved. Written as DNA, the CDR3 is TGTGCCAGCAGCGTAGGTGGCTCCAATTCACCCCTCCACTTT. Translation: CASSVGGSNSPLHF.